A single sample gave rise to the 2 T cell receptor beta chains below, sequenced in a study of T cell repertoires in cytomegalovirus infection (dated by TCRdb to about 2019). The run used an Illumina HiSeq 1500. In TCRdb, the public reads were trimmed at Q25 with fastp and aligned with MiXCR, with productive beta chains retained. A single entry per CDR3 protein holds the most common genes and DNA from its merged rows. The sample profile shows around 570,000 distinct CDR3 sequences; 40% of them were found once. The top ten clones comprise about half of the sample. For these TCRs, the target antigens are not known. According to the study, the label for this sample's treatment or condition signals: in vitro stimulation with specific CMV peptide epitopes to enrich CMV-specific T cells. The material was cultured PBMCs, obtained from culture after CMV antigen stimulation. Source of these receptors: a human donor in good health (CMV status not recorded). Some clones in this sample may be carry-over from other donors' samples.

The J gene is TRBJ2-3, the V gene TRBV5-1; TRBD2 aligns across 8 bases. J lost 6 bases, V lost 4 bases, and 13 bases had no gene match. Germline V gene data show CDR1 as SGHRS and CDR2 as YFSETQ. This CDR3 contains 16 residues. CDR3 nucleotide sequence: TGCGCCAGCAGCACAGGGACTAGTGGGGGGGCGGATACGCAGTATTTT. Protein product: CASSTGTSGGADTQYF. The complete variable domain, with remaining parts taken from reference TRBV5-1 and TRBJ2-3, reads KAGVTQTPRYLIKTRGQQVTLSCSPISGHRSVSWYQQTPGQGLQFLFEYFSETQRNKGNFPGRFSGRQFSNSRSEMNVSTLELGDSALYLCASSTGTSGGADTQYFGPGTRLTVL.

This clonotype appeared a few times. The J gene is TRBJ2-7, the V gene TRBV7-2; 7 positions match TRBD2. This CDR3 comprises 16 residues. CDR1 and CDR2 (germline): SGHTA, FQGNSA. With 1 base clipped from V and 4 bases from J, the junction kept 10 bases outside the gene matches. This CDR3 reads CASSLVGGLEFYEQYF. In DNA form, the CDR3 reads TGTGCCAGCAGCTTAGTGGGTGGACTAGAGTTTTACGAGCAGTACTTC.